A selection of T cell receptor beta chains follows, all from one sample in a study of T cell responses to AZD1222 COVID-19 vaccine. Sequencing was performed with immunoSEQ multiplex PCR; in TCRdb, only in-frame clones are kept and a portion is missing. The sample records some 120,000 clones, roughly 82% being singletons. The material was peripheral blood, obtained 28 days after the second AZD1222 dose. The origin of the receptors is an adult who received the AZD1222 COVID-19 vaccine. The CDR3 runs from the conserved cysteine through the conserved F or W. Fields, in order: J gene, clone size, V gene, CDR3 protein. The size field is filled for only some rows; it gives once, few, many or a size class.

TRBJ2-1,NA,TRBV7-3,CASSPKVRGDEQFF
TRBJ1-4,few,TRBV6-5,CASSLLSGSTQKLFF
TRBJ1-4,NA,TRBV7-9,CASSLGLTTNEKLFF
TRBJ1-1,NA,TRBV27,CASSLLLNTEAFF
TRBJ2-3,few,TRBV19,CASSPNQDTQYF
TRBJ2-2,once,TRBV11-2,CASSFFTKNTGELFF
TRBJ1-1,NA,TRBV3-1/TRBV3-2,CASSPEGMNTEAFF
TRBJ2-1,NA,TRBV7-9,CASSLFKGVTYNEQFF
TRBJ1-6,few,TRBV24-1,CATSDHRLANSPLHF
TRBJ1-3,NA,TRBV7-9,CASRPDRGNTIYF
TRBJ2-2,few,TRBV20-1,CSAEMTGELFF
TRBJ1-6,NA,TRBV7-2,CASTPLAGQYNSPLHF
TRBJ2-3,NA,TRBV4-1,CASSQRLAGHTDTQYF
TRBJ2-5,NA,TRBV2,CASSDDFQETQYF
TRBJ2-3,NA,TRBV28,CASSLPRGTQYF
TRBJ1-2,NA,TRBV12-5,CASGGRDLNRGYTF
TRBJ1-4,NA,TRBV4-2,CASTQGGSEKLFF
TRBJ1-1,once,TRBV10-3,CAIIRGSGGTEAFF
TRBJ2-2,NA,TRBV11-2,CASSSIRGRGELFF
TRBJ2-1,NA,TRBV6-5,CATLLAGGYNEQFF
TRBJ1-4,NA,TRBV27,CASSLYGTNEKLFF
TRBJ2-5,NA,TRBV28,CASRQQGQETQYF
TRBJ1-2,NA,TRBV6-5,CASSLSPSYGYTF
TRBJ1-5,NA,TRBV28,CASSPQGQGAGQPQHF
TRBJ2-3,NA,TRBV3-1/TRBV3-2,CASSPGWDRYTDTQYF
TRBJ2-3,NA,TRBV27,CASSLSDSLRKQYF
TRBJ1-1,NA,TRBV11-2,CASSSGEGYTEAFF
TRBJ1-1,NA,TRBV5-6,CASSPDRGRVTEAFF
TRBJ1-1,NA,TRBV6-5,CAARSWGDTEAFF
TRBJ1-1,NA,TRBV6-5,CASSYSGVNTEAFF
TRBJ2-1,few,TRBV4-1,CASSQVPRDFKQFF
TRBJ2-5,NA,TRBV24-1,CATSVRTGFQETQYF
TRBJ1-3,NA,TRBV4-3,CASSQDRSGFGGNTIYF
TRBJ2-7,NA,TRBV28,CASSYWERRGSYEQYF
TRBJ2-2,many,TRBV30,CAWGIQGDITGELFF
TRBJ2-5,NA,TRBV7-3,CASSLSVGRETQYF
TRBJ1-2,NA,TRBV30,CAWSQDGYGYTF
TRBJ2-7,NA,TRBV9,CASSLRRGSYEQYF
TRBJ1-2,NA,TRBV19,CASSVTGPFSYGYTF
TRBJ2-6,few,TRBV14,CASSVSGANVLTF
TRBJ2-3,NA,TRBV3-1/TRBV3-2,CASRRGQGTITDTQYF
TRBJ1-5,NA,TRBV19,CASSIDFRKPQHF
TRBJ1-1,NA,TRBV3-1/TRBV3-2,CASSQGTGGRRNTEAFF
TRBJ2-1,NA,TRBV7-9,CASSSKSWDRGVNEQFF
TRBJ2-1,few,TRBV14,CASSPALAGGRVNEQFF
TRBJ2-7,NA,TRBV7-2,CASSLDRAGAYEQYF